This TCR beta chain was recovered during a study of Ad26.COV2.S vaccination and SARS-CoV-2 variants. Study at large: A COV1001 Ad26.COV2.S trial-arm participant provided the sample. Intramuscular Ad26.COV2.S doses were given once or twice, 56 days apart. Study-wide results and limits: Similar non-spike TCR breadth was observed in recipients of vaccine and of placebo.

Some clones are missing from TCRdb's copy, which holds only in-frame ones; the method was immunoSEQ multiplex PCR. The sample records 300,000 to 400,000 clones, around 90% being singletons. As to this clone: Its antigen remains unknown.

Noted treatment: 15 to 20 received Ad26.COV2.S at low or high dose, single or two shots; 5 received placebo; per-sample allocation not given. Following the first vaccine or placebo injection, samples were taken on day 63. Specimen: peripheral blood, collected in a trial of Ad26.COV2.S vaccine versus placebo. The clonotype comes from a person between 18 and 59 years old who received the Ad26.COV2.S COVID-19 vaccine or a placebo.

The CDR3 sequence is CSASTSYNEQFF. Here the CDR3 DNA reads TGCAGTGCTAGTACCTCTTACAATGAGCAGTTCTTC. The rearrangement uses TRBV20-1 and TRBJ2-1; D call uncertain. Germline V gene sequence: CDR1 DFQATT, CDR2 SNEGSKA (reference sequence). This CDR3 region has 12 residues. V was pared by 3 bases and J by 4 bases, with 7 bases between.